Sequencing of this T cell receptor beta chain was carried out in a study of blood T cell repertoires in COVID-19. On the study more broadly: COVID-19 samples collected from the United States, Italy and Spain covered acute and convalescent phases. Sample material is recorded as cDNA or gDNA derived from T cells, B-cell-depleted T cells, or PBMCs.

Original methodology: Reference gene primer amplification gave nucleated cell count estimates. The method was immunoSEQ multiplex PCR; TCRdb's version includes in-frame clones alone and lacks a portion of them. V and J calls and clone size are as listed in that table; D and trimming were resolved from the DNA. The data show approximately 110,000 clones, with 70% to 90% seen just once and 0.88% held by the top ten. The CDR3 runs to 13 residues. Germline V gene lookup returns CDR1 LGHNA and CDR2 YSLEER. V lost 1 base, J lost 5 bases, and 9 bases lay in between. This sequence originates from a woman between 50 and 59 years old with active or convalescent COVID-19. What was sequenced was peripheral blood. The V call is TRBV4-3, the J call TRBJ2-7, with unresolved D. The CDR3 loop reads CASSQGLSDEQYF. CDR3 nucleotide sequence: TGCGCCAGCAGCCAAGGATTGTCGGACGAGCAGTACTTC.